These 32 T cell receptor beta chains came from one sample sequenced in a study of cytomegalovirus exposure and HLA in healthy donors (dated 2017 in TCRdb). The receptor library was made with the immunoSEQ multiplex PCR assay. The multiplex PCR relied on a mix of 60 forward primers for TCR Vbeta segments and 13 reverse primers for TCR Jbeta segments. Sourced from immuneACCESS, this table was stored by TCRdb with only in-frame sequences that have V and J called. A share of the clones is absent; for the studies checked, an unresolved V gene accounts for under half, and the remainder has no known explanation. The sample profile shows 120,000 or so clones; roughly 17% of them were found once. The ten largest account for approximately 2.9% of the sample. Sequencing was carried out using PBMCs. These receptors came from a female donor in good health and CMV-seropositive.

A few counts support this clone. V usage is TRBV14 and J usage is TRBJ1-2; no firm D call. The length of the CDR3 is 15 residues. Germline V gene sequence: CDR1 SGHDN, CDR2 FVKESK. The V gene lost 2 bases and the J gene lost 0 bases, with 10 bases spanning the gap. CDR3 sequence reads: CASSQNQQTNYGYTF. In nucleotides, the CDR3 is TGTGCCAGCAGCCAAAATCAACAGACTAACTATGGCTACACCTTC.

The CDR3 sequence is CASSRDRDEKLFF. The DNA for the CDR3 is TGTGCCAGCAGCCGTGACAGGGATGAAAAACTGTTTTTT. This chain links TRBV7-9 with TRBJ1-4; 7 bases are a match to TRBD1. This CDR3 contains 13 residues. CDR1 SEHNR and CDR2 FQNEAQ come from the germline V gene (reference sequence). J lost 6 bases, V lost 5 bases, and 3 bases had no gene match. Looking up the rest from reference TRBV7-9 and TRBJ1-4 gives the full variable domain: DTGVSQNPRHKITKRGQNVTFRCDPISEHNRLYWYRQTLGQGPEFLTYFQNEAQLEKSRLLSDRFSAERPKGSFSTLEIQRTEQGDSAMYLCASSRDRDEKLFFGSGTQLSVL.

This clone was observed a few times. The chain couples TRBV14 to TRBJ2-7, with D possibly being TRBD2 (5 bases). The length of the CDR3 is 15 residues. CDR1 and CDR2 (germline): SGHDN, FVKESK. V was trimmed by 3 bases and J by 2 bases, leaving 14 bases between them. Here the CDR3 DNA reads TGTGCCAGCAGCCATCGTGGGAGAACGACCTACGAGCAGTACTTC. The encoded protein is CASSHRGRTTYEQYF.

The V call is TRBV7-9, the J call TRBJ1-2; D possibly corresponds to TRBD1 (6 bases). CDR1 and CDR2 from the germline V gene are SEHNR and FQNEAQ (reference sequence). This CDR3 comprises 15 residues. V was shortened by 3 bases and J by 3 bases, with 14 bases between the two germline ends. CDR3 in amino acids: CASSFLDSSYYGYTF. The CDR3 nucleotides read TGTGCCAGCAGCTTTTTGGACAGTTCGTACTATGGCTACACCTTC.

The chain couples TRBV5-1 to TRBJ2-1; 13 bases map to TRBD2. Germline V gene sequence: CDR1 SGHRS, CDR2 YFSETQ. Trimming at V came to 2 bases and at J to 9 bases, leaving 11 bases not matched to a gene. This CDR3 contains 17 residues. In nucleotides, the CDR3 is TGCGCCAGCAGCTTACAATCGGGACTAGCGGGATGGGGTGAGCAGTTCTTC. Protein sequence: CASSLQSGLAGWGEQFF.

This clone was found a few times. The CDR3 DNA reads as TGCGCCAGCAGCTTGAGCGGAGCGAACACCGGGGAGCTGTTTTTT. Translation: CASSLSGANTGELFF. The chain links TRBV5-1 to TRBJ2-2; weak D call: TRBD2 (5 bases). Germline V CDR1 and CDR2: SGHRS, YFSETQ. The CDR3 runs 15 residues. V was pared by 1 base and J by 0 bases, with 7 bases between.

V is TRBV28 and J is TRBJ1-2; 7 nucleotides line up with TRBD1. V trimming: 5 bases; J trimming: 4 bases; junction bases outside the gene matches: 16. Looked up from germline, CDR1 is MDHEN and CDR2 is SYDVKM. The CDR3 contains 17 residues. The CDR3 sequence: CASSSATNRDRGYGYTF. The CDR3 bases are TGTGCCAGCAGTAGCGCCACCAACCGGGACAGAGGCTATGGCTACACCTTC.

Written as DNA, the CDR3 is TGTGCCAGCAGTTCGAGCGGGGGGGCTTCAGATACGCAGTATTTT. It yields the protein CASSSSGGASDTQYF. This chain connects TRBV27 to TRBJ2-3, with 10 positions matching TRBD2. The CDR3 has 15 residues. Germline values: CDR1 MNHEY, CDR2 SMNVEV (reference sequence). V shed 4 bases, J shed 4 bases, and the junction held 5 bases outside the gene matches.

This clone was seen only a few times. The chain employs TRBV15 and TRBJ1-1; no firm D call. Germline V CDR1 and CDR2: LNHNV, YYDKDF (reference sequence). Between the trimmed V and J ends, which lost 0 bases and 2 bases, there was a span of 10 bases. The CDR3 is made up of 15 amino acids. The CDR3 spells CATSRDRGINTEAFF. The CDR3 DNA sequence: TGTGCCACCAGCAGAGATCGAGGGATTAACACTGAAGCTTTCTTT.

The J gene is TRBJ1-1, the V gene TRBV28, with D uncertain. The CDR3 sequence is 13 residues long. V was shortened by 6 bases and J by 1 base, with 9 bases between the two germline ends. CDR1 MDHEN and CDR2 SYDVKM come from the germline V gene. CDR3 sequence (DNA): TGTGCCAGCAGACCCACAGAGAACACTGAAGCTTTCTTT. Its translation: CASRPTENTEAFF.

The V call is TRBV7-8, the J call TRBJ1-3; D is undetermined. Germline CDR1 reads SGHVS; CDR2 reads FQNEAQ. V gave up 6 bases and J gave up 4 bases, with 10 bases separating them. CDR3 length: 13 amino acids. The CDR3, as DNA: TGTGCCAGCAGTCGAGGAGAGGGAAACACCATATATTTT. Its protein product is CASSRGEGNTIYF.

The V gene is TRBV7-9, the J gene TRBJ1-2, with 7 bases matching TRBD1. Trimming took 5 bases from V and 5 from J; bases not matched to a gene: 5. Germline CDR1 is SEHNR and CDR2 is FQNEAQ (reference sequence). The CDR3 extends over 13 amino acids. Here the CDR3 reads CASSLQTGYGYTF. The DNA for the CDR3 is TGTGCCAGCAGCCTACAGACAGGGTATGGCTACACCTTC.

The J gene is TRBJ1-2, the V gene TRBV28; 7 bases agree with TRBD1. Germline V gene lookup returns CDR1 MDHEN and CDR2 SYDVKM. The J segment lost 4 bases and the V segment lost 4 bases, leaving 6 bases of the junction unmatched. CDR3 length: 14 residues. CDR3 residues: CASSSGQQSYGYTF. The CDR3 DNA reads as TGTGCCAGCAGTTCGGGACAGCAGAGCTATGGCTACACCTTC.

The chain carries TRBV28 and TRBJ1-1, with 7 bases matching TRBD1. V was pared by 5 bases and J by 3 bases, with 9 bases of the junction left unmatched. CDR1 is MDHEN, CDR2 SYDVKM, per germline. The CDR3 spans 15 residues. CDR3 loop: CASSLLTGWDTEAFF. The CDR3 DNA is TGTGCCAGCAGTCTCTTGACAGGGTGGGACACTGAAGCTTTCTTT.

V gene TRBV7-9 combines with J gene TRBJ1-5, with D possibly TRBD1 on 5 matching bases. Trimming removed 4 bases at V and 2 bases at J, with 9 bases between. Looked up from germline, CDR1 is SEHNR and CDR2 is FQNEAQ (reference sequence). The CDR3 is made up of 14 amino acids. The CDR3 nucleotides read TGTGCCAGCAGCTACGGGGGGGGCAATCAGCCCCAGCATTTT. Residues: CASSYGGGNQPQHF.

The DNA for the CDR3 is TGTGCCAGCAGTCCAGGGGGCATCTATGGCTACACCTTC. It specifies CASSPGGIYGYTF. V usage is TRBV28 and J usage is TRBJ1-2; 8 bases are a match to TRBD1. Germline CDR1 and CDR2: MDHEN and SYDVKM. J lost 4 bases, V lost 5 bases, and 3 bases had no gene match. The CDR3 is made up of 13 amino acids.

A few counts support this clone. The genes are TRBV27 and TRBJ2-6; D is ambiguous. Germline V gives CDR1 MNHEY, CDR2 SMNVEV (reference sequence). V lost 4 bases and J lost 0, with 4 bases in between. The CDR3 has 14 residues. CDR3 sequence reads: CASSYNSGANVLTF. The CDR3 DNA sequence: TGTGCCAGCAGTTACAACTCTGGGGCCAACGTCCTGACTTTC.

The gene calls are TRBV6-5 and TRBJ2-7; 11 positions agree with TRBD2. V trimming: 6 bases; J trimming: 0 bases; junction bases outside the gene matches: 4. The CDR3 runs 15 residues. Per the germline V gene, CDR1 is MNHEY and CDR2 is SVGAGI. CDR3 region: CASSRLAGPSYEQYF. As DNA, the CDR3 is TGTGCCAGCAGCCGACTAGCGGGGCCCTCCTACGAGCAGTACTTC.

The chain has TRBV10-2 and TRBJ2-2; 8 bases align to TRBD2. CDR1 and CDR2 (germline): WSHSY, SAAADI. The V gene end was trimmed by 6 bases and the J gene end by 0 bases; junction bases not matched to a gene: 0. This CDR3 contains 14 residues. CDR3 region: CASRLAANTGELFF. The CDR3 DNA follows: TGCGCCAGCAGACTAGCGGCGAACACCGGGGAGCTGTTTTTT.

This clone was observed a handful of times. The chain recombines TRBV6-1 with TRBJ2-1; the match to TRBD2 covers 13 bases. Germline V lookup: CDR1 MNHNS, CDR2 SASEGT. The CDR3 has 15 residues. J gave up 7 bases and V 6 bases, and 6 bases lay outside the gene matches. CDR3 nucleotides: TGTGCCAGCAGGGGACTAGCGGGGTTGAGGAATGAGCAGTTCTTC. Residues: CASRGLAGLRNEQFF.

In DNA, the CDR3 is TGTGCCAGCAGCCAGGCATCCGGGACAGTTAATGGCTACACCTTC. As protein: CASSQASGTVNGYTF. The gene calls are TRBV4-2 and TRBJ1-2; 7 nucleotides match TRBD1. Losses at the gene ends were 3 bases for V and 6 bases for J; bases not matched to a gene: 10. Germline V gives CDR1 LGHNA, CDR2 YNFKEQ. The CDR3 has 15 amino acids.

This chain uses TRBV19 with TRBJ1-5, with a possible D match to TRBD1 (6 bases). The CDR3 spans 15 residues. V was clipped by 9 bases and J by 6 bases, with 21 bases between them. Germline assignment: CDR1 LNHDA and CDR2 SQIVND (reference sequence). In DNA, the CDR3 is TGTGCCAGCGAGTCCAGGGGAAGGAGGAGTCAGCCCCAGCATTTT. Its protein is CASESRGRRSQPQHF.

This clone was seen a handful of times. This chain links TRBV30 with TRBJ2-2; 9 nucleotides align to TRBD1. CDR3 length: 18 amino acids. V lost 6 bases to trimming and J lost 0 bases; unmatched junction nucleotides: 14. Germline V CDR1 and CDR2: GTSNPN, SVGIG (reference sequence). The CDR3 loop is CACKTGTGMTSNTGELFF. The DNA of the CDR3 is TGTGCCTGCAAAACCGGGACAGGGATGACATCGAACACCGGGGAGCTGTTTTTT.

The V and J genes are TRBV30 and TRBJ2-7, with 10 bases lining up with TRBD1. CDR1 and CDR2 (germline): GTSNPN, SVGIG (reference sequence). V dropped 0 bases and J dropped 5; count of bases not matched to a gene: 7. The CDR3 length is 15 residues. The CDR3 loop reads CAWSVLGQGVDEQYF. The CDR3 nucleotides read TGTGCCTGGAGTGTCCTCGGACAGGGGGTCGACGAGCAGTACTTC.

The chain is built from TRBV4-1 and TRBJ1-1; D gene unclear. V was cut by 0 bases and J by 6 bases, with 17 bases left in between. This CDR3 is 16 amino acids long. Germline values: CDR1 MGHRA, CDR2 YSYEKL. CDR3 bases: TGCGCCAGCAGCCAAGACTCCCGGGGTGGTACCTCTGAAGCTTTCTTT. Encoded protein: CASSQDSRGGTSEAFF.

The chain uses TRBV4-3 and TRBJ1-1; D unresolved. This CDR3 region has 16 residues. The germline V and J ends were trimmed by 0 bases and 0 bases, with 11 bases remaining between them. CDR1 LGHNA and CDR2 YSLEER come from the germline V gene. The CDR3 reads CASSQELHIMNTEAFF. DNA for the CDR3: TGCGCCAGCAGCCAAGAACTGCATATAATGAACACTGAAGCTTTCTTT.

The rearrangement links TRBV29-1 to TRBJ1-2, with 11 bases aligning to TRBD1. The germline V gene has CDR1 SQVTM and CDR2 ANQGSEA. The CDR3 covers 17 residues. V lost 0 bases to trimming and J lost 2 bases; unmatched junction nucleotides: 8. The CDR3 is CSVEDRDRGIFNYGYTF. CDR3 DNA sequence: TGCAGCGTTGAAGACAGGGACAGGGGGATATTCAACTATGGCTACACCTTC.

This clone appeared once. V usage is TRBV7-9 and J usage is TRBJ1-2; 9 bases are a match to TRBD1. V was pared by 4 bases and J by 7 bases, with 1 base of the junction left unmatched. This CDR3 is 12 amino acids long. The V gene's germline CDR1 is SEHNR and CDR2 FQNEAQ (reference sequence). CDR3 amino acids: CASSSTGGGYTF. The CDR3 DNA reads as TGTGCCAGCAGCTCGACAGGGGGTGGCTACACCTTC.

This clone was observed a handful of times. The chain combines TRBV2 with TRBJ1-1; maybe TRBD1 (6 bases). The CDR3 contains 13 residues. V lost 6 bases and J 3 bases, leaving 11 bases between the germline ends. From germline, CDR1 is SNHLY and CDR2 FYNNEI. Here the CDR3 reads CASSRGRDTEAFF. For the CDR3, the DNA is TGTGCCAGCAGCAGGGGCCGGGACACTGAAGCTTTCTTT.

This clone was seen a handful of times. This chain joins TRBV4-1 and TRBJ1-5; D possibly corresponds to TRBD1 (6 bases). CDR3 length equals 14 residues. Germline CDR1 is MGHRA and CDR2 is YSYEKL. V lost 5 bases, J lost 4 bases, and 12 bases lay in between. The CDR3 sequence: CASSYRQVNQPQHF. CDR3 DNA: TGCGCCAGCAGCTACAGACAGGTTAATCAGCCCCAGCATTTT.

The chain uses TRBV9 and TRBJ1-2; TRBD1 aligns across 10 bases. This CDR3 spans 15 amino acids. Germline V gene sequence: CDR1 SGDLS, CDR2 YYNGEE. V was pared by 0 bases and J by 5 bases, with 4 bases of the junction left unmatched. The CDR3 DNA reads as TGTGCCAGCAGCGTAGGACAGGGGGCCTTTTATGGCTACACCTTC. This translates into CASSVGQGAFYGYTF.

This clone has more than one count but fewer than ten. V gene TRBV7-9 combines with J gene TRBJ2-7; the match to TRBD1 covers 11 bases. Germline V CDR1 and CDR2: SEHNR, FQNEAQ (reference sequence). The CDR3 extends over 16 amino acids. Germline trimming cut 3 bases from V and 7 bases from J; bases unmatched to any gene: 11. The CDR3 loop is CASSLGSMDRGLEQYF. The CDR3 region has the DNA TGTGCCAGCAGCTTGGGGTCGATGGACAGGGGGCTTGAGCAGTACTTC.